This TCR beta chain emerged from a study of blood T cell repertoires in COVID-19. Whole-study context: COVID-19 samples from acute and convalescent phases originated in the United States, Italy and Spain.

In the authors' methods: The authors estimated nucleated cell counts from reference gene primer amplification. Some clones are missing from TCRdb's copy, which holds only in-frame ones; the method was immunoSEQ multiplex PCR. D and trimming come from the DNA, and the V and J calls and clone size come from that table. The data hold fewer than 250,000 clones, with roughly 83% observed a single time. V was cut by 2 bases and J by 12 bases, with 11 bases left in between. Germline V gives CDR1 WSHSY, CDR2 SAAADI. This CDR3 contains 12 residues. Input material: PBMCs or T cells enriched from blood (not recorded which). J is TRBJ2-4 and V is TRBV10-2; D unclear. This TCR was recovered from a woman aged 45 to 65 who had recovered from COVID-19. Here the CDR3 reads CASSEPDNRQYF. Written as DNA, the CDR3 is TGCGCCAGCAGTGAGCCCGACAACCGTCAGTACTTC.